Sequencing of this TCR beta chain was carried out in a study of blood T cell repertoires in COVID-19. Across the whole study: Material from acute and convalescent COVID-19 was sourced from the United States, Italy and Spain. In each case, the material was cDNA or gDNA derived from T cells, B-cell-depleted T cells, or PBMCs.

From germline, CDR1 is SGHNT and CDR2 YYREEE (reference sequence). The CDR3 totals 15 residues. J gave up 4 bases and V 4 bases, and 8 bases lay outside the gene matches. Sequenced by immunoSEQ multiplex PCR; TCRdb stores in-frame clones only, minus some. The table includes about 81,000 clones, 60% to 80% detected once. This clonotype originated in a woman in her 50s with acute or convalescent COVID-19. Sequencing was carried out using peripheral blood. The chain has TRBV5-4 and TRBJ1-2; TRBD1 aligns across 9 bases. The CDR3 bases are TGTGCCAGCAGCGGCTCACAGGGGGCTGTCTATGGCTACACCTTC. It codes for CASSGSQGAVYGYTF.